The rows below give T cell receptor beta chains drawn from one sample of a study of blood T cell repertoires in COVID-19. Method: immunoSEQ multiplex PCR; TCRdb's copy keeps in-frame clones and lacks some. The sample consists of about 120,000 clones, roughly 82% of them appearing once. Sequenced input: peripheral blood. These receptors all stem from an older woman with acute or convalescent COVID-19. The CDR3 runs from the conserved cysteine through the conserved F or W. A clone size is listed for some rows: how often the clone was seen (once, few, many), or a class if it is expanded.

>few|TRBV28
CASSLSGTGVYEQYF
>NA|TRBV9
CASSVGGERWDTEAFF
>NA|TRBV19
CASTPTGLTGNTIYF
>NA|TRBV9
CASSVEEGAEGNTIYF
>NA|TRBV28
CASSSLKRQGNTDTQYF
>once|TRBV11-2
CASNFLGTGAYEQYF
>NA|TRBV7-9
CASSPSRGVWYEQYF
>NA|TRBV7-7
CARSRTANEQFF
>NA|TRBV24-1
CATSGLTPGRQAIYGYTF
>NA|TRBV6-2/TRBV6-3
CASSRLAGGYNEQFF
>NA|TRBV4-2
CASSQEASGLFTDTQYF
>few|TRBV28
CASIRETEAFF
>once|TRBV11-2
CASSLVWSAGATYEQYF
>NA|TRBV9
CASSTDSDPGNTIYF
>NA|TRBV30
CALRGIGEKLFF
>NA|TRBV20-1
CSASSSLDSGDYGYTF
>NA|TRBV24-1
CATSETSEKLFF
>NA|TRBV7-2
CASSLNTPPNSPLHF
>NA|TRBV13
CASSPNVWTGPYNEQFF
>NA|TRBV25-1
CASSVDSSYEQYF
>NA|TRBV11-2
CASSLRGGAFTDTQYF
>many|TRBV7-2
CASSFYRAYEQYF
>once|TRBV11-2
CASSGGGKQAFF
>once|TRBV19
CASSPGTGTTYEQYF
>NA|TRBV4-2
CASSQRDQETQYF
>once|TRBV7-9
CASSPVEVGGYTF
>NA|TRBV2
CASSSVAGNIGNTIYF
>NA|TRBV19
CASGDNRAYYGYTF
>NA|TRBV9
CASSASTSRGADTQYF
>NA|TRBV19
CASSILFAAGGNEQFF
>NA|TRBV29-1
CSVTQGSLGYTF
>NA|TRBV6-1
CASSEFADRGKAFF
>NA|TRBV30
CALNRLEAFF
>NA|TRBV28
CASNKWGRTDTQYF
>NA|TRBV12-3/TRBV12-4
CASTIGGQKAFF
>NA|TRBV11-3
CASSTEGTGNTEAFF
>few|TRBV7-9
CASSPGGSYNSPLHF
>NA|TRBV29-1
CSARGYQETQYF
>once|TRBV6-2/TRBV6-3
CASSYSLGQGSDTQYF
>NA|TRBV30
CAWSWQNYGYTF
>once|TRBV7-2
CASSGQSYNEQFF
>NA|TRBV19
CASSIGLAGGMNTGELFF
>NA|TRBV20-1
CSASAGQGNTIYF
>NA|TRBV3-1/TRBV3-2
CASSPASTGYYGYTF
>NA|TRBV2
CASRVGTGTVQPQHF
>NA|TRBV3-1/TRBV3-2
CASSPMVGGNQPQHF
>once|TRBV7-3
CASSLGLVSDTQYF
>few|TRBV7-3
CASSLTSIGSGEKAFF
>NA|TRBV6-5
CASRPTTDIEAFF
>NA|TRBV5-4
CASSSEQGVPTGELFF
>NA|TRBV28
CASSFMGQIYEQYF
>NA|TRBV19
CASSQGTGYEEKLFF
>NA|TRBV30
CAWSRGPNTEAFF
>NA|TRBV7-2
CASSLPGGQRDTQYF